This is a list of T cell receptor beta chains from one sample in a study of blood T cells in healthy people across ages. TCRdb recomputed calls from the 5' RACE reads with MiXCR, one row per CDR3 protein. The sample lists about 1.5 million distinct CDR3 sequences; approximately 42% were seen once. The material sequenced was blood. These receptors all stem from a woman between 18 and 29 years old in good health. CDR3s include the opening cysteine and the closing phenylalanine or tryptophan. The D gene is left open where the match is weak. Size tells how often a clone was seen (once, few, many) or the class of an expanded clone, and some rows leave it out.

v_gene,j_gene,d_gene,abundance,CDR3aa,CDR3nt
TRBV20-1,TRBJ1-1,TRBD1,NA,CSARSSGTANTEAFF,TGCAGTGCTAGATCGTCGGGGACAGCGAACACTGAAGCTTTCTTT
TRBV7-9,TRBJ2-7,TRBD2,NA,CASSLNPGLAGYEQYF,TGTGCCAGCAGCTTAAATCCGGGACTAGCGGGCTACGAGCAGTACTTC
TRBV12-3/TRBV12-4,TRBJ2-5,NA,NA,CASGLRVQETQYF,TGTGCCAGCGGGTTGAGGGTCCAAGAGACCCAGTACTTC
TRBV20-1,TRBJ2-1,TRBD2,NA,CSASSLAEGMDEQFF,TGCAGTGCCTCGAGCCTAGCGGAGGGGATGGATGAGCAGTTCTTC
TRBV29-1,TRBJ2-6,NA,NA,CSVDVGVGANVLTF,TGCAGCGTTGATGTGGGAGTCGGGGCCAACGTCCTGACTTTC
TRBV24-1,TRBJ2-2,TRBD1,NA,CATREQQGFANTGELFF,TGTGCCACCAGAGAGCAACAGGGGTTCGCGAACACCGGGGAACTGTTTTTT
TRBV18,TRBJ1-5,TRBD1,NA,CASSDRGALSNQPQHF,TGTGCCAGCTCGGACAGGGGCGCATTGTCCAATCAGCCCCAGCATTTT
TRBV6-5,TRBJ1-2,TRBD1,NA,CASSYSPLTGARYGYTF,TGTGCCAGCAGTTACTCGCCCCTGACAGGGGCACGCTATGGCTACACCTTC
TRBV6-1,TRBJ1-2,NA,NA,CATRDALGGNYGYTF,TGTGCCACACGGGACGCCTTGGGGGGTAACTATGGCTACACCTTC
TRBV27,TRBJ1-5,NA,NA,CASSLVNGINQPQHF,TGTGCCAGCAGTTTGGTTAATGGAATCAATCAGCCCCAGCATTTT
TRBV21-1,TRBJ2-3,NA,few,CASSNGGADTQYF,TGTGCCAGCAGCAACGGGGGAGCAGATACGCAGTATTTT
TRBV6-1,TRBJ2-2,NA,few,CASSELRAGTGELFF,TGTGCCAGCAGTGAGTTGAGAGCCGGCACCGGGGAGCTGTTTTTT
TRBV4-3,TRBJ1-6,NA,NA,CASSQDRAERARTPLHF,TGCGCCAGCAGCCAAGATCGGGCGGAAAGGGCCAGGACACCCCTCCACTTT
TRBV6-5,TRBJ2-7,NA,NA,CASSYSVLAGSYEQYF,TGTGCCAGCAGTTACTCGGTACTAGCAGGCTCCTACGAGCAGTACTTC
TRBV4-3,TRBJ1-6,NA,few,CASSQEPGGRPYNSPLHF,TGCGCCAGCAGCCAAGAACCGGGGGGCAGACCCTATAATTCACCCCTCCACTTT
TRBV6-5,TRBJ2-7,NA,few,CASSYSGGDGTYEQYF,TGTGCCAGCAGTTACTCTGGCGGGGACGGGACCTACGAGCAGTACTTC
TRBV27,TRBJ2-2,NA,NA,CASSLSGVLSGELFF,TGTGCCAGCAGTTTATCCGGGGTTCTTTCCGGGGAGCTGTTTTTT
TRBV7-9,TRBJ2-1,TRBD2,NA,CASSSGLGVYEQFF,TGTGCCAGCAGCTCCGGACTAGGTGTATATGAGCAGTTCTTC
TRBV20-1,TRBJ1-6,NA,NA,CSAAMGRDSPLHF,TGCAGTGCTGCCATGGGGAGGGATTCACCCCTCCACTTT
TRBV4-3,TRBJ2-7,NA,NA,CASSHWGYKQYF,TGCGCCAGCAGCCACTGGGGCTACAAGCAGTACTTC
TRBV20-1,TRBJ1-2,NA,NA,CSARDVSSSGYTF,TGCAGTGCTAGAGATGTCTCTAGTTCTGGCTACACCTTC
TRBV29-1,TRBJ1-1,TRBD1,NA,CSAWAGGHNTEAFF,TGCAGCGCCTGGGCAGGGGGGCACAACACTGAAGCTTTCTTT
TRBV6-5,TRBJ1-2,NA,few,CASSYGRAWGYTF,TGTGCCAGCAGTTACGGCAGGGCTTGGGGCTACACCTTC
TRBV25-1,TRBJ1-2,NA,few,CASSGQATGHTF,TGTGCCAGCAGTGGACAGGCCACCGGGCACACCTTC
TRBV6-5,TRBJ2-7,TRBD1,few,CASTDRVNEQYF,TGTGCCAGCACGGACAGGGTGAATGAGCAGTACTTC
TRBV7-2,TRBJ2-7,NA,NA,CASSTDGFYGYEQYF,TGTGCCAGCAGTACCGATGGGTTCTACGGCTACGAGCAGTACTTC